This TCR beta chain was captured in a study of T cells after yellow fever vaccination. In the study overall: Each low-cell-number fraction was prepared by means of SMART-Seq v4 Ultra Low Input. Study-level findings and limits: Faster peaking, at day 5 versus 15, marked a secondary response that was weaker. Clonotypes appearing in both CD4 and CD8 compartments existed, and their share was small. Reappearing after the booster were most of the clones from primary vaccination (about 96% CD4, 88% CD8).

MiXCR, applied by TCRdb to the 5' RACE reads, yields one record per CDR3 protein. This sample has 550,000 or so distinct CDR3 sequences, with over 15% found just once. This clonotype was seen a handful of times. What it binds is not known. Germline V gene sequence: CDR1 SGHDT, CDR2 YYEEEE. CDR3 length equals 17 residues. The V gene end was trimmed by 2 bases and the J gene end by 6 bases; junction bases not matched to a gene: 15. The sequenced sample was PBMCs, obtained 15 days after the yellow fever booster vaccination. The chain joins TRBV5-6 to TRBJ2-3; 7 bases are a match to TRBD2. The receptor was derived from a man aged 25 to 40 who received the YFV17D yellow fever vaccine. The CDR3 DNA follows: TGTGCCAGCAGCTTCTCGACTAGCCAATTATGGCAGGATACGCAGTATTTT. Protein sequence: CASSFSTSQLWQDTQYF. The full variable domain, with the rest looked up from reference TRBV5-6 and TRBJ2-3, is DAGVTQSPTHLIKTRGQQVTLRCSPKSGHDTVSWYQQALGQGPQFIFQYYEEEERQRGNFPDRFSGHQFPNYSSELNVNALLLGDSALYLCASSFSTSQLWQDTQYFGPGTRLTVL.